What follows describes a single TCR beta chain. This clone has only a few counts. Its antigen specificity is not known. No base quality information exists; no much larger clone differs at one position. Based on the germline V gene, the CDR1 and CDR2 sequences are SGHRS and YFSETQ. V is cut by 0 bases and J by 9 bases, and the space between the germline ends is 13 bases. Its CDR3 holds 15 amino acids, cysteine through phenylalanine. This entry keeps only the CDR3 DNA: 45 bases, framed from base 1. These data belong to a study of blood T cell repertoires in COVID-19 (TCRdb year 2020). Background on the whole study: Collaborator samples came from the United States, Italy and Spain and covered acute and convalescent phases of COVID-19. The prospective study material was composed of cDNA or gDNA derived from T cells, B-cell-depleted T cells, or PBMCs. The dataset comprised deeply sampled blood TCRbeta repertoires from subjects exposed to, actively infected with, or recovered from COVID-19. The repertoires were made available in a free public database intended to serve as a resource for research on the immune response to SARS-CoV-2. Samples were obtained from the ongoing ImmuneRACE study (first 160 participants) and from 1,254 subjects provided by 6 global collaborators. Sample metadata almost always included a de-identified subject ID, COVID-19 status, age in years and sex. Where HLA class I and class II types were available, the types were taken from metadata supplied by the sample provider, not from assay-based typing.

TCRbeta CDR3 regions were amplified from genomic DNA by means of the immunoSEQ Assay, a bias-controlled multiplex PCR. In the paper's pipeline: Nucleated cell counts per sample were estimated from amplification of reference gene primers within the assay. Sequence reads were collapsed and filtered to measure the absolute abundance of every unique TCRbeta CDR3 rearrangement. For each sample, productive Simpson clonality was calculated as the square root of Simpson's diversity index across productive rearrangements. Drawn from immuneACCESS, this table holds only the in-frame rearrangements with V and J called that TCRdb kept. Clones are partly lost; checked studies trace under half to an unresolved V gene and leave the rest unexplained. From that table come the V and J calls and clone size; the DNA was used to work out D and trimming. Present in this sample are about 250,000 clones, roughly four fifths of which were seen just once. The ten most abundant clones make up about 9% of the sample.

The collaborating institutions used their own protocols to collect whole blood in K2EDTA tubes. For TCRbeta analysis, collaborator samples were shipped as frozen whole blood, as isolated PBMCs, or as DNA extracted from either sample type. Findings and caveats that apply to the study as a whole: How much clinical and demographic metadata was included differed by source and by participant, and the metadata was provided uncurated.

The sequence links TRBV5-1 to TRBJ1-6; a weak D assignment points to TRBD1 (6 bases agree). The sequence derives from an elderly man with acute or convalescent COVID-19. The sequenced sample was peripheral blood. The CDR3 is CASSLAGRGRSPLHF. At the DNA level, the sequence is TGCGCCAGCAGCTTGGCGGGCAGGGGTCGTTCACCCCTCCACTTT. Where the CDR3 stops, the reference TRBV5-1 and TRBJ1-6 genes take over; the full variable domain is KAGVTQTPRYLIKTRGQQVTLSCSPISGHRSVSWYQQTPGQGLQFLFEYFSETQRNKGNFPGRFSGRQFSNSRSEMNVSTLELGDSALYLCASSLAGRGRSPLHFGNGTRLTVT.